Reported below is one T cell receptor beta chain. The entry originates in a study of cytomegalovirus exposure and HLA in healthy donors. A multiplex PCR was run with 60 Vbeta primers and 13 Jbeta primers. Data came from immunoSEQ multiplex PCR; TCRdb stores just in-frame clones and leaves some out. The sample yields about 21,000 clones, 70% to 80% seen once. This receptor was identified in a man in his 60s in good health and CMV-seronegative. The sequenced material came from PBMCs.

The CDR3 region is CASSLTSGGGQPQHF. As DNA, the CDR3 is TGTGCCAGCAGTTTAACGTCAGGGGGCGGTCAGCCCCAGCATTTT. This chain connects TRBV28 to TRBJ1-5; 8 bases line up with TRBD1. The CDR3 runs to 15 residues. J was trimmed by 6 bases and V by 2 bases; bases with no gene match: 6. Germline V lookup: CDR1 MDHEN, CDR2 SYDVKM.